This T cell receptor beta chain stems from a study of OX40 agonist ivuxolimab in advanced cancers. At the level of the study: The treatment was a fully human IgG2 OX40 agonist, ivuxolimab. General observations from the study: Clonal expansion from baseline to week 6 occurred in both CD4+ and CD8+ T cells. In CD8+ T cells, expanded clones were on average more numerous than in CD4+.

Libraries were prepared by immunoSEQ multiplex PCR; TCRdb keeps only in-frame clonotypes and omits some of them. The sample gives 95,000 to 150,000 clones, approximately 92% of which show up once; less than 0.2% is in the top ten. A word on this clone: Its target is unknown.

The germline V gene encodes CDR1 SGHRS and CDR2 YFSETQ. Trimming removed 4 bases from V and 4 bases from J; junction bases left unmatched: 7. This CDR3 region has 14 residues. Blood was sampled at baseline, cycle 4 day 1, and cycle 7 day 1. The chain is built from TRBV5-1 and TRBJ1-2; 7 nucleotides line up with TRBD1. This receptor was obtained from an adult with an advanced solid tumor such as melanoma, head and neck, liver or kidney cancer. Sequencing used CD4+ or CD8+ T cells sorted from blood, obtained in a trial of the OX40 agonist ivuxolimab. CDR3 amino acids: CASSGGTALYGYTF. The CDR3 DNA is TGCGCCAGCAGCGGGGGGACAGCCCTCTATGGCTACACCTTC.